This is a list of T cell receptor beta chains from one sample in a study of T cell clones after liver transplantation. The table came from immunoSEQ multiplex PCR; TCRdb's copy has only in-frame clones and leaves some out. The profile shows 5,500 to 8,500 clones, 70% of them singletons. Sequencing used CD8+ T cells from blood, obtained before liver transplant. Source of these receptors: a human donor who received a liver transplant. The CDR3 runs from the conserved cysteine through the conserved F or W. Fields, in order: V gene, J gene, CDR3 protein.

TRBV11-3	TRBJ2-1	CASSSPLTYEQFF
TRBV5-1	TRBJ1-2	CASSLGTPNYGYTF
TRBV28	TRBJ2-2	CASSSGLANTGELFF
TRBV15	TRBJ1-2	CATSSLRQGWDYGYTF
TRBV2	TRBJ2-7	CASSVGLAGAEDPYEQYF
TRBV15	TRBJ2-6	CATSRDRGGANVLTF
TRBV4-2	TRBJ1-1	CASSQVTAPEAFF
TRBV5-6	TRBJ2-7	CASSDGGLNSYEQYF
TRBV19	TRBJ2-2	CASSTPPGQVTGELFF
TRBV5-1	TRBJ1-1	CASSLGDRVWTEAFF
TRBV6-5	TRBJ2-5	CASREEGLQETQYF
TRBV18	TRBJ2-7	CASSPSSYEQYF
TRBV29-1	TRBJ1-2	CSVEGNNYGYTF